The present T cell receptor beta chain was sequenced within a study of T cell changes during pregnancy in multiple sclerosis (dated by TCRdb to 2018 to 2020). Broadly, across the study: In women with multiple sclerosis, the researchers looked at how the T cell repertoire shifted as pregnancy progressed.

Notes on this clone: The antigen this receptor binds is unknown. Nothing much larger sits one base from this clone, and base qualities are not available.

Libraries came from the immunoSEQ multiplex PCR assay. The clones in this table, taken by TCRdb from immuneACCESS, are in-frame only. Not every clone is retained; where verified, under half of the shortfall comes from an unresolved V gene, and the cause of the rest is unknown. The sample table records fewer than 75,000 clones; 91% of these occur just once. The ten most abundant clones make up approximately 1.5% of the sample. Based on the germline V gene, the CDR1 and CDR2 sequences are SGHTA and FQGTGA. The trim is 5 bases for V and 9 bases for J, with a gap of 16 bases between the germline ends. The CDR3 has 14 amino acids, counting the end cysteine and phenylalanine. Only the CDR3 DNA stays, 42 bases, in frame from base 1.

The rearrangement combines TRBV7-3 with TRBJ2-2; the D gene is perhaps TRBD2, on 6 matching bases. The specimen comprised peripheral blood, sampled in the second trimester of pregnancy. The source is a female donor with multiple sclerosis, enrolled in a pregnancy study. At the DNA level, the sequence is TGTGCCAGCAGCCCCCGACTAGACAGCTGGGAGCTGTTTTTT. It is translated as CASSPRLDSWELFF.